The T cell receptor beta chain under discussion was sequenced for a study of early T cells in non-severe SARS-CoV-2 infection. The CDR3 length is 14 residues. After removal of 7 bases from V and 3 bases from J, the junction contained 10 bases not matched to a gene. Germline loops: CDR1 SQVTM, CDR2 ANQGSEA. TCRdb recomputed calls from the 5' RACE reads with MiXCR, one row per CDR3 protein. This table has under 60,000 distinct CDR3 sequences, around 9.7% appearing once. A few counts support this clonotype. Antigen specificity is unknown. Study-wide points: There was a bias toward anti-spike CD8 responses in VDJdb matching, which missed private and CD4 specificities.

The origin of this receptor is an adult who was a healthcare worker with PCR-confirmed SARS-CoV-2 infection or an uninfected control (not recorded which). Sequencing was carried out using whole blood. The chain combines TRBV29-1 with TRBJ2-7, with TRBD1 matching over 9 bases. The CDR3 protein is CSATGGHRNYEQYF. DNA for the CDR3: TGCAGCGCTACAGGGGGCCATCGCAACTACGAGCAGTACTTC.